Below are 10 T cell receptor beta chains sequenced from a single sample in a study of T cell changes during pregnancy in multiple sclerosis. TCRdb keeps only in-frame clones here, not all; method: immunoSEQ multiplex PCR. The sample includes about 60,000 clones, 90% to 95% of them seen just once. This specimen consisted of peripheral blood, obtained before pregnancy. Receptors were obtained from a female donor with multiple sclerosis, enrolled in a pregnancy study.

This clone was observed once. The V gene is TRBV6-5, the J gene TRBJ2-7, with 9 bases fitting TRBD1. This CDR3 has 15 amino acids. Germline CDR1 is MNHEY and CDR2 is SVGAGI. V was clipped by 5 bases and J by 0 bases; unmatched bases: 5. The CDR3 sequence: CASSRRGQGSYEQYF. As DNA, the CDR3 is TGTGCCAGCAGTAGGCGGGGACAGGGCTCCTACGAGCAGTACTTC.

The rearrangement uses TRBV7-2 and TRBJ1-2; TRBD1 agrees at 8 bases. Unmatched junction bases numbered 3, after V lost 3 bases and J lost 6 bases. The length of the CDR3 is 13 residues. Germline V gene sequence: CDR1 SGHTA, CDR2 FQGNSA. CDR3 nucleotide sequence: TGTGCCAGCAGCTTGGACAGGGCCAATGGCTACACCTTC. Translation: CASSLDRANGYTF.

The chain carries TRBV27 and TRBJ2-5, with a weak D call TRBD1 (5 bases). Germline V CDR1 and CDR2: MNHEY, SMNVEV (reference sequence). Trimming left V 5 bases short and J 3 bases short, with 19 bases between. The CDR3 runs 16 residues. This CDR3 is CASSTTAGWREETQYF. The CDR3 DNA follows: TGTGCCAGCAGTACGACCGCAGGGTGGCGCGAAGAGACCCAGTACTTC.

This clone was counted only a few times. The V gene is TRBV29-1, the J gene TRBJ1-1, with 7 nucleotides matching TRBD1. V gave up 6 bases and J gave up 2 bases; unmatched junction bases: 6. The V gene's germline CDR1 is SQVTM and CDR2 ANQGSEA. CDR3 length: 13 amino acids. The CDR3 sequence: CSVFDRVNTEAFF. CDR3 DNA: TGCAGCGTATTCGACAGGGTAAACACTGAAGCTTTCTTT.

For this clone: The same CDR3 is also encoded by other DNA sequences in this sample. The J gene is TRBJ1-1, the V gene TRBV10-3, with 9 nucleotides matching TRBD1. Per germline, CDR1 ENHRY and CDR2 SYGVKD. V gave up 10 bases and J gave up 3 bases; unmatched junction bases: 6. The CDR3 runs to 13 residues. The CDR3 loop reads CATLQGADTEAFF. The CDR3 bases are TGTGCCACATTACAGGGGGCGGACACTGAAGCTTTCTTT.

The chain uses TRBV5-6 and TRBJ2-3; D remains ambiguous. There are 14 residues in the CDR3. Trimming took 3 bases from V and 5 from J, leaving 13 bases between them. Per germline, CDR1 SGHDT and CDR2 YYEEEE. The DNA of the CDR3 is TGTGCCAGCAGCTCGGGTAATGATGAAGATACGCAGTATTTT. It codes for CASSSGNDEDTQYF.

The rearrangement joins TRBV27 to TRBJ2-2, with 11 bases aligning to TRBD1. This CDR3 is built from 15 residues. Germline CDR1 reads MNHEY; CDR2 reads SMNVEV (reference sequence). V shed 6 bases and J 6 bases; nucleotides not matched to a gene: 6. CDR3 nucleotide sequence: TGTGCCAGCAGCGGACAGGGGGCTCGACCCGGGGAGCTGTTTTTT. Its protein product is CASSGQGARPGELFF.

As DNA, the CDR3 is TGCGCCAGCAGCTGGGACAGCCTGTATGGCTACACCTTC. This sequence encodes CASSWDSLYGYTF. The chain combines TRBV5-1 with TRBJ1-2; 7 positions match TRBD1. V gave up 3 bases and J gave up 5 bases; unmatched junction bases: 4. CDR3 size: 13 residues. CDR1 SGHRS and CDR2 YFSETQ come from the germline V gene.

The rearrangement links TRBV6-1 to TRBJ1-2; D is unclear. This CDR3 spans 15 amino acids. CDR1 is MNHNS and CDR2 is SASEGT in the germline V gene. V was shortened by 4 bases and J by 1 base, with 13 bases between the two germline ends. The CDR3 DNA reads as TGTGCCAGCAGTGTAGAGGCAGCACATAACTATGGCTACACCTTC. Its protein is CASSVEAAHNYGYTF.

J is TRBJ2-1 and V is TRBV13, with D uncertain. In germline, CDR1 is PRHDT, CDR2 FYEKMQ (reference sequence). The germline V and J ends were trimmed by 5 bases and 0 bases, with 11 bases remaining between them. This CDR3 contains 15 residues. The chain's CDR3 is CASSPSPSSYNEQFF. The CDR3 nucleotides are TGTGCCAGCAGCCCCTCCCCGAGCTCCTACAATGAGCAGTTCTTC.